This TCR beta chain originates from a study of blood T cell repertoires in COVID-19. About the study: Samples representing acute and convalescent COVID-19 were sourced from the United States, Italy and Spain. The cDNA or gDNA used as material had been derived from T cells, B-cell-depleted T cells, or PBMCs.

The germline gives CDR1 GTSNPN, CDR2 SVGIG (reference sequence). The CDR3 is made up of 13 amino acids. V lost 1 base, J lost 4 bases, and 8 bases lay in between. Turning to this clone: The identical CDR3 is also encoded by other nucleotide sequences in the sample.

Some clones are missing from TCRdb's copy, which holds only in-frame ones; the method was immunoSEQ multiplex PCR. Seen here are 280,000 or so clones, around four fifths observed once, and the top ten hold roughly 10%. V gene TRBV30 combines with J gene TRBJ1-5; tentatively, D is TRBD1 (6 bases). The TCR was taken from a woman aged 50 to 65 who had recovered from COVID-19. The sample was peripheral blood. For the CDR3, the DNA is TGTGCCTGGAGTGGAGGGGGTAATCAGCCCCAGCATTTT. It is translated as CAWSGGGNQPQHF.